The next 26 T cell receptor beta chains were all read from a single sample in a study of cytomegalovirus exposure and HLA in healthy donors. The PCR ran on 60 Vbeta and 13 Jbeta primers. Produced via immunoSEQ multiplex PCR; TCRdb's table is partial and in-frame only. Among about 200,000 clones listed, around three quarters were seen once. The sample comprised PBMCs. These receptors all come from a woman aged 25 to 39 in good health and CMV-seronegative.

The chain combines TRBV27 with TRBJ2-1, with TRBD2 matching 14 bases. Unmatched junction bases numbered 8, after V lost 3 bases and J lost 7 bases. Germline V lookup: CDR1 MNHEY, CDR2 SMNVEV (reference sequence). The CDR3 is 17 amino acids. In DNA, the CDR3 is TGTGCCAGCAGTTTGTTGACTAGCGGGGGGGTAGGGAATGAGCAGTTCTTC. It codes for CASSLLTSGGVGNEQFF.

In this sample, this clone turned up once. This rearrangement joins TRBV9 to TRBJ2-3, with 11 bases matching TRBD2. Unmatched junction bases numbered 8, after V lost 3 bases and J lost 5 bases. Germline CDR1 reads SGDLS; CDR2 reads YYNGEE. The CDR3 covers 16 residues. CDR3 coding DNA: TGTGCCAGCAGCGCGTTAGCGGGGGGGCATGGAGATACGCAGTATTTT. Translating it yields CASSALAGGHGDTQYF.

V is TRBV5-1 and J is TRBJ1-1; D not resolved. The CDR3 is made up of 17 amino acids. V shed 4 bases and J shed 1 base, with 20 bases lying between them. The V gene's germline CDR1 is SGHRS and CDR2 YFSETQ. The CDR3 nucleotides are TGCGCCAGCAGCGCCTCACTCCGATCCTCTCCGAACACTGAAGCTTTCTTT. Its protein product is CASSASLRSSPNTEAFF. Together with reference TRBV5-1 and TRBJ1-1, the CDR3 gives the full variable domain: KAGVTQTPRYLIKTRGQQVTLSCSPISGHRSVSWYQQTPGQGLQFLFEYFSETQRNKGNFPGRFSGRQFSNSRSEMNVSTLELGDSALYLCASSASLRSSPNTEAFFGQGTRLTVV.

As for this clone: Sequence at one end of the junction differs from germline and may be a read error. The chain couples TRBV7-9 to TRBJ2-7; D possibly matches TRBD1 or TRBD2 (7 bases each). The CDR3 is 12 residues long. CDR1 is SEHNR, CDR2 FQNEAQ, per germline (reference sequence). This chain's CDR3 is CSSGTDFYEQYF. The CDR3 DNA is TGTTCCAGCGGGACAGACTTCTACGAGCAGTACTTC.

This clone was seen only a few times. This chain joins TRBV27 and TRBJ2-7; unclear D gene. The CDR3 is made up of 14 amino acids. Germline V gene lookup returns CDR1 MNHEY and CDR2 SMNVEV (reference sequence). V lost 2 bases to trimming and J lost 4 bases, with 12 bases between them. CDR3 protein: CASSLGPNSYEQYF. The CDR3 DNA reads as TGTGCCAGCAGTTTAGGTCCGAATAGTTACGAGCAGTACTTC.

This clone has just a few counts. The chain carries TRBV7-9 and TRBJ2-1; D not resolved. The CDR3 is 15 residues long. CDR1 and CDR2 (germline): SEHNR, FQNEAQ (reference sequence). Trimming removed 4 bases at V and 0 bases at J, with 10 bases between. The CDR3 loop is CASSSPYSSYNEQFF. In nucleotides, the CDR3 is TGTGCCAGCAGCTCGCCCTACAGCTCCTACAATGAGCAGTTCTTC. The full variable domain, with the rest looked up from reference TRBV7-9 and TRBJ2-1, is DTGVSQNPRHKITKRGQNVTFRCDPISEHNRLYWYRQTLGQGPEFLTYFQNEAQLEKSRLLSDRFSAERPKGSFSTLEIQRTEQGDSAMYLCASSSPYSSYNEQFFGPGTRLTVL.

The chain employs TRBV11-2 and TRBJ2-1, with TRBD2 matching over 14 bases. The CDR3 has 19 residues. With V trimmed by 5 bases and J by 1 base, 10 bases remained unmatched. Germline V gene data show CDR1 as SGHAT and CDR2 as FQNNGV. This chain's CDR3 is CASSHPGLAGVWSYNEQFF. The CDR3 bases are TGTGCCAGCAGCCACCCGGGACTAGCGGGAGTGTGGTCCTACAATGAGCAGTTCTTC.

The gene calls are TRBV19 and TRBJ2-1; 7 nucleotides match TRBD2. Germline lookup yields CDR1 LNHDA and CDR2 SQIVND (reference sequence). Trimming at V came to 1 base and at J to 7 bases, leaving 13 bases not matched to a gene. The CDR3 has 17 residues. CDR3 in DNA: TGTGCCAGTAGTATAGCCTCGACTAGCCTCACGGGTAATGAGCAGTTCTTC. It is translated as CASSIASTSLTGNEQFF.

The chain links TRBV5-1 to TRBJ2-2; D is perhaps TRBD1 (6 bases). V lost 5 bases to trimming and J lost 0 bases, with 11 bases between them. The CDR3 consists of 15 residues. The germline V gene has CDR1 SGHRS and CDR2 YFSETQ. CDR3: CASRRQATNTGELFF. The CDR3, as DNA: TGCGCCAGCAGACGACAGGCGACGAACACCGGGGAGCTGTTTTTT.

This clone was recorded a few times. The CDR3 DNA is TGCAGCGCCGGGACAGGGAACACTGAAGCTTTCTTT. Translation gives CSAGTGNTEAFF. V and J are TRBV29-1 and TRBJ1-1, with TRBD1 identical over 8 bases. The CDR3 loop spans 12 amino acids. V was pared by 7 bases and J by 1 base, with 2 bases of the junction left unmatched. The germline V gene has CDR1 SQVTM and CDR2 ANQGSEA.

A note on this clone: Other DNA variants within this sample encode the same CDR3. V and J are TRBV30 and TRBJ1-2; tentative D call: TRBD1 (6 bases). This CDR3 contains 16 residues. The germline CDR1 and CDR2 sequences are GTSNPN and SVGIG (reference sequence). V shed 3 bases and J shed 0 bases, with 17 bases lying between them. CDR3 protein: CAWRQGLGRANYGYTF. CDR3 bases: TGTGCCTGGAGACAGGGACTAGGAAGAGCTAACTATGGCTACACCTTC.

This clone was counted a single time. The J gene is TRBJ2-7, the V gene TRBV7-2; D is unresolved. V shed 5 bases and J shed 0 bases, with 5 bases lying between them. CDR3 size: 12 residues. CDR1 and CDR2 from the germline V gene are SGHTA and FQGNSA. CDR3 nucleotides: TGTGCCAGCAGCCTCCGCTCCTACGAGCAGTACTTC. Its protein product is CASSLRSYEQYF.

The V gene is TRBV11-2, the J gene TRBJ1-1, with 8 bases aligning to TRBD1. The CDR3 extends over 12 amino acids. Trimming took 7 bases from V and 10 from J; bases not matched to a gene: 8. Germline V lookup: CDR1 SGHAT, CDR2 FQNNGV. CDR3 sequence reads: CASIDRGEGAFF. Here the CDR3 DNA reads TGTGCCAGCATTGACAGGGGTGAGGGAGCTTTCTTT. The whole variable domain, filled in from reference TRBV11-2 and TRBJ1-1, reads EAGVAQSPRYKIIEKRQSVAFWCNPISGHATLYWYQQILGQGPKLLIQFQNNGVVDDSQLPKDRFSAERLKGVDSTLKIQPAKLEDSAVYLCASIDRGEGAFFGQGTRLTVV.

The chain carries TRBV7-9 and TRBJ1-6, with no clear D. The CDR3 runs 13 residues. Looked up from germline, CDR1 is SEHNR and CDR2 is FQNEAQ (reference sequence). V was trimmed by 5 bases and J by 8 bases, leaving 10 bases between them. CDR3 protein: CASSPDTYSPLHF. The CDR3 DNA reads TGTGCCAGCAGCCCAGACACCTATTCACCCCTCCACTTT.

The rearrangement joins TRBV15 to TRBJ2-1; the match to TRBD2 covers 9 bases. V dropped 6 bases and J dropped 8; count of bases not matched to a gene: 8. Looked up from germline, CDR1 is LNHNV and CDR2 is YYDKDF (reference sequence). There are 14 residues in the CDR3. In nucleotides, the CDR3 is TGTGCCACCAGGAATAGCGGGAGACCCCATGAGCAGTTCTTC. Translated: CATRNSGRPHEQFF.

This clone appeared a few times. The chain joins TRBV7-2 to TRBJ2-2, with TRBD1 matching over 10 bases. From germline, CDR1 is SGHTA and CDR2 FQGNSA. V lost 4 bases to trimming and J lost 7 bases; unmatched junction nucleotides: 3. The CDR3 sequence is 14 residues long. CDR3 protein: CASSSTGGHGELFF. The CDR3 DNA sequence: TGTGCCAGCAGCTCGACAGGGGGCCACGGGGAGCTGTTTTTT.

This clone was observed once. V usage is TRBV5-1 and J usage is TRBJ1-3; 7 bases align to TRBD1. Germline values: CDR1 SGHRS, CDR2 YFSETQ. The CDR3 runs to 12 residues. V gave up 4 bases and J gave up 15 bases; unmatched junction bases: 10. The CDR3 loop reads CASSTTGQAQYF. CDR3 nucleotide sequence: TGCGCCAGCAGCACTACTGGACAGGCGCAATATTTT. The variable domain in full, with the rest retrieved from reference TRBV5-1 and TRBJ1-3, is KAGVTQTPRYLIKTRGQQVTLSCSPISGHRSVSWYQQTPGQGLQFLFEYFSETQRNKGNFPGRFSGRQFSNSRSEMNVSTLELGDSALYLCASSTTGQAQYFGEGSWLTVV.

This clone came up a few times. The chain carries TRBV9 and TRBJ1-1; 7 nucleotides agree with TRBD1. CDR3 size: 14 residues. Trimming cost V 2 bases and J 6 bases; bases outside gene matches: 7. The V gene's germline CDR1 is SGDLS and CDR2 YYNGEE. CDR3 nucleotide sequence: TGTGCCAGCAGCGTCACAGGGGTAGGGGCTGAAGCTTTCTTT. Translating it yields CASSVTGVGAEAFF.

This sequence joins TRBV15 and TRBJ2-7; D call uncertain. Trimming removed 6 bases from V and 4 bases from J, with 13 bases in between. CDR3 length: 13 residues. Germline CDR1 LNHNV, CDR2 YYDKDF (reference sequence). The CDR3 nucleotides are TGTGCCACCAGTGGAGTCGCTGGGTACGAGCAGTACTTC. Encoded protein: CATSGVAGYEQYF.

This chain uses TRBV27 with TRBJ2-3, with D possibly being TRBD1 (5 bases). CDR1 and CDR2 from the germline V gene are MNHEY and SMNVEV (reference sequence). The V gene lost 5 bases and the J gene lost 0 bases, with 12 bases spanning the gap. The CDR3 consists of 15 residues. The CDR3 protein is CASSPGQTSTDTQYF. In DNA form, the CDR3 reads TGTGCCAGCAGTCCCGGACAAACTAGCACAGATACGCAGTATTTT.

This clone occurred once. The chain carries TRBV6-5 and TRBJ1-1, with D unclear. V dropped 2 bases and J dropped 3 bases, with 7 bases sitting between them. The CDR3 has 13 residues. The germline V gene encodes CDR1 MNHEY and CDR2 SVGAGI. The CDR3 region is CASSYGGHTEAFF. The CDR3 DNA follows: TGTGCCAGCAGTTACGGCGGGCACACTGAAGCTTTCTTT.

There are a few counts of this clone. The chain combines TRBV7-8 with TRBJ2-1; tentative D call: TRBD1 (5 bases). The germline V and J ends were trimmed by 3 bases and 3 bases, with 12 bases remaining between them. Germline V gene data show CDR1 as SGHVS and CDR2 as FQNEAQ. The CDR3 contains 15 residues. In DNA form, the CDR3 reads TGTGCCAGCAGCTTCAGCAGGGATTTCTACAATGAGCAGTTCTTC. Translated, it gives CASSFSRDFYNEQFF.

This clone occurred a few times. The chain combines TRBV4-1 with TRBJ2-7; 7 bases line up with TRBD1. This CDR3 comprises 14 residues. Germline trimming cut 2 bases from V and 5 bases from J; bases unmatched to any gene: 6. Per germline, CDR1 MGHRA and CDR2 YSYEKL. The CDR3 loop is CASSQTTGNNEQYF. The CDR3 nucleotides read TGCGCCAGCAGCCAAACGACAGGGAACAACGAGCAGTACTTC.

CDR3 in DNA: TGTGCCACCAGCAGAGACTGGCGGGGCTCCTACGAGCAGTACTTC. It yields the protein CATSRDWRGSYEQYF. The gene calls are TRBV15 and TRBJ2-7, with a possible D match to TRBD2 (6 bases). The germline V and J ends were trimmed by 0 bases and 0 bases, with 9 bases remaining between them. This CDR3 region has 15 residues. Germline lookup yields CDR1 LNHNV and CDR2 YYDKDF (reference sequence).

V is TRBV11-1 and J is TRBJ2-1, with 10 bases lining up with TRBD1. Trimming took 5 bases from V and 10 from J; bases not matched to a gene: 14. The CDR3 totals 16 residues. Germline-derived CDR1 and CDR2 are SGHAT and FQDESV (reference sequence). The CDR3 spells CASSRYPGQGLEEQFF. CDR3 nucleotide sequence: TGTGCCAGCAGCCGCTACCCGGGACAGGGGCTGGAGGAGCAGTTCTTC.

V and J are TRBV7-2 and TRBJ2-7; 11 bases align to TRBD1. V lost 1 base and J lost 7; bases outside the gene matches: 6. The CDR3 extends over 15 amino acids. From germline, CDR1 is SGHTA and CDR2 FQGNSA. The CDR3 region has the DNA TGTGCCAGCAGCTTAGGGGACAGGGGGTCGGGAGAGCAGTACTTC. Translated, it gives CASSLGDRGSGEQYF. Drawing the rest from reference TRBV7-2 and TRBJ2-7, the complete variable domain is GAGVSQSPSNKVTEKGKDVELRCDPISGHTALYWYRQSLGQGLEFLIYFQGNSAPDKSGLPSDRFSAERTGGSVSTLTIQRTQQEDSAVYLCASSLGDRGSGEQYFGPGTRLTVT.